This entry concerns a single T cell receptor beta chain. Its antigen is unknown. The CDR3 consists of 17 residues. The V and J ends lost 6 bases and 2 bases, in that order; junction bases with no gene match: 8. CDR1 MNHNS and CDR2 SASEGT come from the germline V gene. This sample is part of a study of response to subunit inactivated influenza vaccine. The study's findings and limits: Authors suggested each seasonal flu vaccination may recruit only limited numbers of new T cells.

TCRdb redid the calling of the RT-PCR reads with MiXCR, one entry per CDR3 protein. The sample has more than 200,000 distinct CDR3 sequences, more than 10% seen once. The chain uses TRBV6-1 and TRBJ2-3, with TRBD2 identical over 13 bases. This sequence was found in a man aged 45-60 years who received an inactivated influenza vaccine. Here the sequenced sample was non-naive T cells sorted from PBMCs, taken 14 to 15 days before vaccination. CDR3 DNA sequence: TGTGCCAGCAGCTCCGGACTAGCGGGGGCGAACACAGATACGCAGTATTTT. Residues: CASSSGLAGANTDTQYF.